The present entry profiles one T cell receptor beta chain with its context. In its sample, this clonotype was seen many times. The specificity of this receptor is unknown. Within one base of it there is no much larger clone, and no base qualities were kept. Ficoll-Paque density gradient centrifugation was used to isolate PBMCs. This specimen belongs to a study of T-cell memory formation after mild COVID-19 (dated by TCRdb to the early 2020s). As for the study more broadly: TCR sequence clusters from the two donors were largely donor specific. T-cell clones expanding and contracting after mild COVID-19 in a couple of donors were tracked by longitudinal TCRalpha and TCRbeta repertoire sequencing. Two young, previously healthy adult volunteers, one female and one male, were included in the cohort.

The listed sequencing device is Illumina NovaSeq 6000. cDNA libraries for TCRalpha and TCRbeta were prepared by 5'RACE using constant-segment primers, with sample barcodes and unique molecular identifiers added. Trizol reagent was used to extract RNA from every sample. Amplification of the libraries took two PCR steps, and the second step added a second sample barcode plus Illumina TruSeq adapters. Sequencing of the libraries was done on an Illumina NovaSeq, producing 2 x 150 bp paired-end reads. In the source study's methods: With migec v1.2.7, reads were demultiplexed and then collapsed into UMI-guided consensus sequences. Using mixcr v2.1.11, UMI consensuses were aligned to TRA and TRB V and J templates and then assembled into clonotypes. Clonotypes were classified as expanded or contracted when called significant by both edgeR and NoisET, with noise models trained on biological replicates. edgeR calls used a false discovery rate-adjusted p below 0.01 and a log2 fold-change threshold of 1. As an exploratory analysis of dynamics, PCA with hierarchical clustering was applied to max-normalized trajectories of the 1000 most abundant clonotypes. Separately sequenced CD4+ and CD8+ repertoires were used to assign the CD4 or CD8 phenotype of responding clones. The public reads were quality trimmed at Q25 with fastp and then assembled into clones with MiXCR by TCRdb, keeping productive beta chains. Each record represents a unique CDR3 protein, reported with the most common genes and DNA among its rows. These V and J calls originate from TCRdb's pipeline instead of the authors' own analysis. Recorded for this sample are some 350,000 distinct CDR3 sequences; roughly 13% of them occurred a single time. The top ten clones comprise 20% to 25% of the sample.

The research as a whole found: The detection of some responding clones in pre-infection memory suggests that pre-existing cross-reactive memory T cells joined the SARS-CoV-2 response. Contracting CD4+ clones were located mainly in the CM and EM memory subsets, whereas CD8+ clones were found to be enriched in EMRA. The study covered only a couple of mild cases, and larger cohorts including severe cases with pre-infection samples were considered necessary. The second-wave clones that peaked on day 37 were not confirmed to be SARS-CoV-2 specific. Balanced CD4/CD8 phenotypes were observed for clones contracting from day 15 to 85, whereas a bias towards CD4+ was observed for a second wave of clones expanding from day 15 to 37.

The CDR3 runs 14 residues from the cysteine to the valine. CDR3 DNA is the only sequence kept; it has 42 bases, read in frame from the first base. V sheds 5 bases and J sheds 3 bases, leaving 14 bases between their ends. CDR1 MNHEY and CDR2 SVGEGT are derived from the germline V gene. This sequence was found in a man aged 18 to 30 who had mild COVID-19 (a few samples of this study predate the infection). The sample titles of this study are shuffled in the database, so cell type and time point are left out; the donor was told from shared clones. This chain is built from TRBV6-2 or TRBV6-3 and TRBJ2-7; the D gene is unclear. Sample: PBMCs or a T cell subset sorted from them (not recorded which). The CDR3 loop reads CASSKAVSLYEQYV. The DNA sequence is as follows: TGTGCCAGCAGTAAGGCAGTCTCCCTCTACGAGCAGTACGTC.